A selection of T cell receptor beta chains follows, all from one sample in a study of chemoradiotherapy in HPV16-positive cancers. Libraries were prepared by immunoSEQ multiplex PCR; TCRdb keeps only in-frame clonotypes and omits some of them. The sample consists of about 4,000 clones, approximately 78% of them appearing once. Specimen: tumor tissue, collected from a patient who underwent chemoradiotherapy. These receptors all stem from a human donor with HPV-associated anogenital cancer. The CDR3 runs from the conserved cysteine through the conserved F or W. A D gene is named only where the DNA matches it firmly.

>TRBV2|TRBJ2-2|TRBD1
CASSADRGAGELFF
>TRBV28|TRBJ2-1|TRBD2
CASSFSVAGGGYNEQFF
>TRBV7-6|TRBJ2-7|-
CASSKGKENSYEQYF
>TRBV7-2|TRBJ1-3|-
CASSPQVYSGNTIYF
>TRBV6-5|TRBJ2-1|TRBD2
CASSYSGGAADEQFF
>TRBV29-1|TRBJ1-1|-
CSVVVWAGNTEAFF
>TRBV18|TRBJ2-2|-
CASSFPEEWPRTGELFF
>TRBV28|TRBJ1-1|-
CASSPDRYTEAFF
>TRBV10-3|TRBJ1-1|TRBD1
CAISPGQGLNTEAFF
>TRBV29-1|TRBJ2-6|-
CSILNSGANVLTF
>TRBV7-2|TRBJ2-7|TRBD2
CASSLDAGGTYEQYF
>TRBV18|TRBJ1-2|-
CASSPGPRYGYTF
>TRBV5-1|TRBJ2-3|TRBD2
CASSRGDYRGDADTQYF
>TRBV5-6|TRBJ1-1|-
CASSFPIRGRKGENTEAFF
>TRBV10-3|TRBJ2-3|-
CAIRGGSGGTDTQYF
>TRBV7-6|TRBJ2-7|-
CASSSPGISYEQYF
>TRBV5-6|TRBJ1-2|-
CASSLFGGGGYTF
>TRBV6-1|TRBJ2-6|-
CASSVTRSGANVLTF
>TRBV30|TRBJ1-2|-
CAWKWDGGLGGYTF
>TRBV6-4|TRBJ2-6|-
CASSWTERGPLGANVLTF
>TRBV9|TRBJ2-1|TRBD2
CASSVVAGNNEQFF
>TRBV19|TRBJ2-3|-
CASSTTSYGTDTQYF
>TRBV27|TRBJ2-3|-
CASSSGLTISDTQYF
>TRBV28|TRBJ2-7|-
CASRATGPEQYF
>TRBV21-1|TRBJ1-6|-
CASRRDRRFNSPLHF
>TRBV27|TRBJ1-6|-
CASSLTVLANSPLHF
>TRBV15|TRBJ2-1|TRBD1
CATSRGTGEANEQFF
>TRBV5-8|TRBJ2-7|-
CASSLGLSNNEQYF
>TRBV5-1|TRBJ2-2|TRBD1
CASSSTPGQGTGELFF
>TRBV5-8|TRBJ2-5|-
CASSLQEGETQYF
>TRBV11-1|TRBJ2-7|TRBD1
CASSRDRGYEQYF
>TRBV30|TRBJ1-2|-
CAWSYNPEAPRNYGYTF
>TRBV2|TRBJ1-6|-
CASSEVQEVPLHF